This T cell receptor (beta chain) is drawn from a study of T cell repertoires in cytomegalovirus infection (dated by TCRdb to between 2019 and 2020). Study-level background: Peptide stimulations targeted recently identified HLA-C-restricted CMV epitopes, whose presentation resists viral immunomodulation, together with well-studied HLA-B-restricted epitopes. Donor HLA type was relevant to the analysis, as public TCR beta signatures indicated carriage of CMV infection together with the matching HLA type.

Results the study describes overall, beyond this receptor: The ex vivo response was dominated by HLA-C-restricted CMV-specific TCR beta clonotypes, which also provided the single most frequent clonotype in two of eight donors. Cumulative frequency of public TCR beta family members discriminated carriers of CMV infection plus the relevant HLA type in this cohort and an independent 352-donor cohort.

TCRdb names Illumina HiSeq 1500 as the instrument used. TCRdb took the public reads, trimmed them with fastp at Q25, ran MiXCR for clone calling and kept in-frame beta chains. Each record represents a unique CDR3 protein, reported with the most common genes and DNA among its rows. This sample gives 650,000 to 850,000 distinct CDR3 sequences in total; almost 30% of them show up just once. In total, the top ten clones hold around 14% of the sample. The CDR3 runs 12 residues from the cysteine to the phenylalanine. Just the 36-base CDR3 DNA is kept, in frame starting at base 1. V is pared back by 9 bases and J by 1 base, with 9 bases lying between the germline termini. According to the germline V gene, CDR1 reads LGHNT and CDR2 reads FRNRAP. As for this clonotype: Its antigen is not yet known. Base quality data are lacking; no much larger clone is found one base away.

The sample's treatment or condition, from its label and the paper: in vitro stimulation with specific CMV peptide epitopes to enrich CMV-specific T cells. The V gene is TRBV12-5 and the J gene is TRBJ1-1; perhaps TRBD1 is the D gene, with 5 bases matching. The source was cultured CD8+ T cells from PBMCs, collected from culture after CMV antigen stimulation. This sequence originates from a human donor in good health (CMV status not recorded). Some clones in this sample may be carry-over from other donors' samples. CDR3 reads: CASYTGNTEAFF. The nucleotide sequence reads TGTGCTAGCTATACAGGGAACACTGAAGCTTTCTTT. Where the CDR3 stops, the reference TRBV12-5 and TRBJ1-1 genes take over; the full variable domain is DARVTQTPRHKVTEMGQEVTMRCQPILGHNTVFWYRQTMMQGLELLAYFRNRAPLDDSGMPKDRFSAEMPDATLATLKIQPSEPRDSAVYFCASYTGNTEAFFGQGTRLTVV.